This T cell receptor (beta chain) was captured in a study of cytomegalovirus exposure and HLA in healthy donors. Trimming removed 5 bases from V and 6 bases from J, with 20 bases in between. Germline assignment: CDR1 LNHDA and CDR2 SQIVND (reference sequence). This CDR3 contains 16 residues. A multiplex PCR was run with 60 Vbeta primers and 13 Jbeta primers. The repertoire was sequenced with immunoSEQ multiplex PCR; TCRdb's copy has only in-frame clones and lacks some. The sample shows approximately 100,000 clones, 70% of them seen only once. Input material: PBMCs. The V call is TRBV19, the J call TRBJ1-5; D is ambiguous. This TCR was recovered from a man aged 45-65 years in good health and CMV-seronegative. CDR3 in amino acids: CASSPSRLTQVQPQHF. CDR3 in DNA: TGTGCCAGTAGTCCATCCCGTTTGACCCAGGTTCAGCCCCAGCATTTT.